Reported below is one T cell receptor (beta chain). Its specificity is unknown. The data stem from a study of T-cell reconstitution after alpha-beta-depleted transplantation in children. Unique molecular identifiers tagged the TCRbeta library. TCRdb reanalysed the PCR reads using MiXCR and keeps one entry per CDR3 protein. Here the sample spans about 870,000 distinct CDR3 sequences, roughly 16% being singletons. J lost 6 bases, V lost 2 bases, and 11 bases had no gene match. Germline V gene data show CDR1 as MGHRA and CDR2 as YSYEKL. This CDR3 contains 16 residues. Study-wide points: In patients about two months after transplant, alpha-beta T cells reportedly arose from several hundred expanded graft clones. Newly made T cells mostly supplied T-cell counts and diversity one year after transplant. Where some patients showed high TCRbeta diversity at day 60, it came from recipient T cells and thymic progenitors that had survived.

This sequence joins TRBV4-1 and TRBJ1-1, with 8 nucleotides matching TRBD1. The specimen was PBMCs, mostly from graft donor cells, collected 360 days after TCRalphabeta/CD19-depleted stem cell transplant. This clonotype originated in a male patient younger than 18 who had a stem cell transplant for acute lymphoblastic leukemia, so the T cells may come from the graft donor. The CDR3 here is CASSQFQRGTGAEAFF. Here the CDR3 DNA reads TGCGCCAGCAGCCAATTCCAGCGCGGGACAGGCGCTGAAGCTTTCTTT.